The clone carrying this T cell receptor beta chain was seen just once. Its antigen is currently unknown. This CDR3 region has 16 residues. Germline V gene sequence: CDR1 SGHNT, CDR2 YYREEE (reference sequence). The V gene end was trimmed by 4 bases and the J gene end by 5 bases; junction bases not matched to a gene: 7. This entry is derived from a study of shared clonotypes between healthy human individuals. General observations from the study: Sampling involved blood alone; tissue repertoires likely differ.

Here immunoSEQ multiplex PCR was the method, and the copy in TCRdb shows in-frame clones only, minus some. This table holds under 300,000 clones, under 80% found once. Sequenced sample: memory CD4+ T cells sorted from blood. The subset here: CD45RA-negative fraction. This sequence joins TRBV5-4 and TRBJ2-3; 13 nucleotides match TRBD2. This TCR derives from a young man in good health. DNA of the CDR3: TGTGCCAGCAGCGTTACTAGCGGGAGGGCCGTAGATACGCAGTATTTT. This translates into CASSVTSGRAVDTQYF.